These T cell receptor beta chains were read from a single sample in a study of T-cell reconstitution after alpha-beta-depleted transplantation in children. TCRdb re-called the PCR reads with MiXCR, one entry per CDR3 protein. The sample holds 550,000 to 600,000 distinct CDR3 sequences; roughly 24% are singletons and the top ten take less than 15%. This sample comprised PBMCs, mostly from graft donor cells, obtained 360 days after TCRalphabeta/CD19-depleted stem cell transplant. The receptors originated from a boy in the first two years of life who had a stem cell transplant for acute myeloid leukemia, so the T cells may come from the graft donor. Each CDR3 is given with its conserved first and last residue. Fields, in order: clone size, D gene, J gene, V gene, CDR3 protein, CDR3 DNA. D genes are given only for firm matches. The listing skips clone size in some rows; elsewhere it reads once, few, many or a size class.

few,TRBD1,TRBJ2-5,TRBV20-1,CSLYGTAATETQYF,TGCAGTTTGTACGGGACAGCGGCTACAGAGACCCAGTACTTC
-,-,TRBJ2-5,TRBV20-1,CSAKLLETQYF,TGCAGTGCTAAGTTGCTAGAGACCCAGTACTTC
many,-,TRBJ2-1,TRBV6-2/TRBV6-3,CASSYSAGYEQFF,TGTGCCAGCAGTTACTCCGCCGGTTACGAGCAGTTCTTC
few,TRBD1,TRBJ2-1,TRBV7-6,CASSSPTGGFSYNEQFF,TGTGCCAGCAGCTCTCCAACAGGGGGATTCTCCTACAATGAGCAGTTCTTC
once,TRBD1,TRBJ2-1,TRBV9,CASNPGQGNNEQFF,TGTGCCAGCAACCCGGGACAGGGGAACAATGAGCAGTTCTTC
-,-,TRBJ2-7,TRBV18,CASRRAESYEQYF,TGTGCCTCGCGAAGGGCAGAGTCCTACGAGCAGTACTTC
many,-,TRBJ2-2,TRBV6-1,CASGRGSEGSGELFF,TGTGCGAGCGGTAGGGGGTCCGAGGGTTCCGGGGAGCTGTTTTTT
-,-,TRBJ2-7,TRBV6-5,CASSYSPTGGLYEQYF,TGTGCCAGCAGTTACTCCCCCACAGGTGGGCTCTACGAGCAGTACTTC
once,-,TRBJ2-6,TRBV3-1,CASSQGWGGANVLTF,TGTGCCAGCAGCCAAGGCTGGGGTGGGGCCAACGTCCTGACTTTC
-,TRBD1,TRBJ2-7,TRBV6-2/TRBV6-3,CASTTGLEQYF,TGTGCCAGCACGACAGGGCTTGAGCAGTACTTC
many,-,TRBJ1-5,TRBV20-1,CSARDEGDIHQPQHF,TGCAGTGCTAGAGATGAGGGAGACATACATCAGCCCCAGCATTTT
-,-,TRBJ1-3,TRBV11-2,CASSLVGAGNTIYF,TGTGCCAGCAGCTTAGTGGGGGCTGGAAACACCATATATTTT
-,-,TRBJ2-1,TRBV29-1,CSVPIRRSSYNEQFF,TGCAGCGTCCCAATTAGGAGGAGCTCCTACAATGAGCAGTTCTTC
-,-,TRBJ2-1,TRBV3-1,CASSWDSRTFF,TGTGCCAGCAGCTGGGACTCCCGGACGTTCTTC
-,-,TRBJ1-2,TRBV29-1,CSASVRREDYGYTF,TGCAGCGCCTCCGTCCGTCGGGAGGACTATGGCTACACCTTC
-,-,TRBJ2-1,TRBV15,CATRDTGRNEQFF,TGTGCCACCAGGGATACAGGGAGGAATGAGCAGTTCTTC
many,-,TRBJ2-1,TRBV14,CASSSAGSYNEQFF,TGTGCCAGCAGTTCCGCAGGGAGCTACAATGAGCAGTTCTTC
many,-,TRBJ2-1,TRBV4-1,CASSQDRKVRYYNEQFF,TGCGCCAGCAGCCAAGATCGGAAGGTTAGGTATTACAATGAGCAGTTCTTC
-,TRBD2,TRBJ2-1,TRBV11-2,CASSILAGGINEQFF,TGTGCCAGCAGCATCCTAGCGGGGGGCATCAATGAGCAGTTCTTC
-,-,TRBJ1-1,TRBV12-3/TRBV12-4,CASSPKPQAARTEAFF,TGTGCCAGCAGTCCGAAACCACAGGCGGCGAGGACTGAAGCTTTCTTT
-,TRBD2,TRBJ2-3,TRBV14,CASSQALAGWTQYF,TGTGCCAGCAGCCAAGCTCTAGCGGGGTGGACGCAGTATTTT
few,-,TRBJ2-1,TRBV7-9,CASSLQIRANEQFF,TGTGCCAGCAGCTTACAAATCCGGGCCAATGAGCAGTTCTTC
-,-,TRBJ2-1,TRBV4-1,CASSQDVQSYNEQFF,TGCGCCAGCAGCCAAGATGTACAATCCTACAATGAGCAGTTCTTC
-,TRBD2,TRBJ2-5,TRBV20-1,CSARRTSAETQYF,TGCAGTGCTAGACGGACTAGCGCGGAGACCCAGTACTTC
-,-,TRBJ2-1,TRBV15,CATSRGPPSSYNEQFF,TGTGCCACCAGCAGAGGACCACCAAGCTCCTACAATGAGCAGTTCTTC
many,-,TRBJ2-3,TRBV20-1,CSAHGDMQYF,TGCAGTGCTCATGGGGATATGCAGTATTTT
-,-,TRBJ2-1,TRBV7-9,CASSYQPIPTYNEQFF,TGTGCCAGCAGCTATCAGCCCATTCCCACATACAATGAGCAGTTCTTC
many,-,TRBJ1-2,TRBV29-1,CSVDVGRVYGYTF,TGCAGCGTTGATGTAGGGAGAGTCTATGGCTACACCTTC
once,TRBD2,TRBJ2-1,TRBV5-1,CASSLGASGGANEQFF,TGCGCCAGCAGCTTGGGTGCTAGCGGGGGGGCCAATGAGCAGTTCTTC
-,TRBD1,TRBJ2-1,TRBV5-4,CASSARTGGYNEQFF,TGTGCCAGCAGCGCCCGGACAGGGGGATACAATGAGCAGTTCTTC
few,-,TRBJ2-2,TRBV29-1,CSAGVGPGELFF,TGCAGCGCGGGGGTAGGGCCCGGGGAGCTGTTTTTT
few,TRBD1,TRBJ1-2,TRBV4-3,CASSSEARGPRPWGYTF,TGCGCCAGCAGCTCAGAGGCCAGGGGGCCTCGGCCATGGGGCTACACCTTC
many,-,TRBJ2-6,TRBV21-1,CASSKLLGDRPFSGANVLTF,TGTGCCAGCAGCAAACTCCTTGGGGACCGACCTTTCTCTGGGGCCAACGTCCTGACTTTC
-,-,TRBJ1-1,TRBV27,CASSLFPGSTLNTEAFF,TGTGCCAGCAGTTTATTTCCAGGGTCCACATTGAACACTGAAGCTTTCTTT
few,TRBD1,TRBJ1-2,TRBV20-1,CSASRGRSRNYGYTF,TGCAGTGCTAGCAGGGGGCGCTCCCGAAACTATGGCTACACCTTC
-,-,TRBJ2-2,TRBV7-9,CASSAGPGELFF,TGTGCCAGCAGCGCAGGGCCCGGGGAGCTGTTTTTT